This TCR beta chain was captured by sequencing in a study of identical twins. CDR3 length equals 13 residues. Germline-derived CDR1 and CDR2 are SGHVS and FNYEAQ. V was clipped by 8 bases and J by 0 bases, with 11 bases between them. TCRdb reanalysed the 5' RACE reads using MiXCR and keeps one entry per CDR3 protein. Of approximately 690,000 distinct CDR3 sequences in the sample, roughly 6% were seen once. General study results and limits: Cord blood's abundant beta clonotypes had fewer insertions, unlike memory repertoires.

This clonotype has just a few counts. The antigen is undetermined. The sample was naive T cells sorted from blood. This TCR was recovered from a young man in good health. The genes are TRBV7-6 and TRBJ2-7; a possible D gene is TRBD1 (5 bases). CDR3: CASGNRSSYEQYF. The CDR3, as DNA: TGTGCCAGCGGAAACAGGAGCTCCTACGAGCAGTACTTC.